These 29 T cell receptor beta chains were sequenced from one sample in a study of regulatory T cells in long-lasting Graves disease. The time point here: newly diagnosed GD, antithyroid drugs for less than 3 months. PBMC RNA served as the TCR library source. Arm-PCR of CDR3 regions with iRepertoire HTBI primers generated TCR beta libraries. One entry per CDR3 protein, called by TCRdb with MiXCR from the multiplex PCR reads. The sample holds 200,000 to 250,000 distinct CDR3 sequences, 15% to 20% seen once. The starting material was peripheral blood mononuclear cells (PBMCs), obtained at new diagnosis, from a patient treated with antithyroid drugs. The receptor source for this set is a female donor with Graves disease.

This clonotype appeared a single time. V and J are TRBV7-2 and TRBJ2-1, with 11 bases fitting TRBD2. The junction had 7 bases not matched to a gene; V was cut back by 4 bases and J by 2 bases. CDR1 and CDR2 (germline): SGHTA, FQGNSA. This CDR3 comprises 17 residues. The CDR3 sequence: CASSSLSGRAPYNEQFF. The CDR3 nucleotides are TGTGCCAGCAGCTCCCTTAGCGGGAGGGCCCCCTACAATGAGCAGTTCTTC.

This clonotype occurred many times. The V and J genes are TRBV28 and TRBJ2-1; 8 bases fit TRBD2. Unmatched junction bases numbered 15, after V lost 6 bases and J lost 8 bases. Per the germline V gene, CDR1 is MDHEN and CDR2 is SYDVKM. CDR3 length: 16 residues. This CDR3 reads CASSPSALAVRDEQFF. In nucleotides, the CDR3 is TGTGCCAGCAGCCCATCGGCACTAGCGGTAAGGGATGAGCAGTTCTTC.

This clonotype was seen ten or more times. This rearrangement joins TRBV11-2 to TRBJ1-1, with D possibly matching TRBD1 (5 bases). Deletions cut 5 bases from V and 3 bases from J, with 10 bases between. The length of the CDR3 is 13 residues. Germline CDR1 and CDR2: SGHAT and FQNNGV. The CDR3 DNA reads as TGTGCCAGCAGCCCCAGGGCAGACACTGAAGCTTTCTTT. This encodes CASSPRADTEAFF.

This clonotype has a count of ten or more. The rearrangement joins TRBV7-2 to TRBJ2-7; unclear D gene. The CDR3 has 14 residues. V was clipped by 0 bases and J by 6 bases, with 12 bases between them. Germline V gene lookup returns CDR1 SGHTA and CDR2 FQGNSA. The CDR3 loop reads CASSLAPQNREQYF. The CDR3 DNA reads TGTGCCAGCAGCTTAGCCCCTCAAAATCGCGAGCAGTACTTC. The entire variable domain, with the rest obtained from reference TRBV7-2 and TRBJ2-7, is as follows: GAGVSQSPSNKVTEKGKDVELRCDPISGHTALYWYRQSLGQGLEFLIYFQGNSAPDKSGLPSDRFSAERTGGSVSTLTIQRTQQEDSAVYLCASSLAPQNREQYFGPGTRLTVT.

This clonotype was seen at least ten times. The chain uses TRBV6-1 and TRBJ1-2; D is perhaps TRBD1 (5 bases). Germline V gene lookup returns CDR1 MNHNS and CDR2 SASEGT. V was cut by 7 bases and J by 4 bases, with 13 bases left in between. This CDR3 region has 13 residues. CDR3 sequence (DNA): TGTGCCAGCATGGAAGGGGACCTCTATGGCTACACCTTC. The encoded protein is CASMEGDLYGYTF.

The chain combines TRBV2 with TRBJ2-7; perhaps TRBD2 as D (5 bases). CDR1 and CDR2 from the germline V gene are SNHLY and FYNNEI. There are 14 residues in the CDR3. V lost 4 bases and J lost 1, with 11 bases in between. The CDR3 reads CASSGERFSYEQYF. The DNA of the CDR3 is TGTGCCAGCAGTGGGGAGAGATTTTCCTACGAGCAGTACTTC. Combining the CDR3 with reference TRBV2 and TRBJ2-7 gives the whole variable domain EPEVTQTPSHQVTQMGQEVILRCVPISNHLYFYWYRQILGQKVEFLVSFYNNEISEKSEIFDDQFSVERPDGSNFTLKIRSTKLEDSAMYFCASSGERFSYEQYFGPGTRLTVT.

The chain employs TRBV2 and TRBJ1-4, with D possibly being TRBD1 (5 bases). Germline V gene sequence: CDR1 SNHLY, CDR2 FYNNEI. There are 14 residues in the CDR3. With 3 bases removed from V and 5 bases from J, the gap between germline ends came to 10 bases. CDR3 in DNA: TGTGCCAGCAGTGATCGACAGTCAAATGAAAAACTGTTTTTT. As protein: CASSDRQSNEKLFF.

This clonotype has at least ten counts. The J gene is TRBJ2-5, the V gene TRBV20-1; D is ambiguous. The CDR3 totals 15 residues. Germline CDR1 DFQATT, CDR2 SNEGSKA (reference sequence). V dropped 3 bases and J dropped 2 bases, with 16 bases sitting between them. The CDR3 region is CSARPRSNRQETQYF. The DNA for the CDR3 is TGCAGTGCTAGGCCAAGGTCAAATAGACAAGAGACCCAGTACTTC.

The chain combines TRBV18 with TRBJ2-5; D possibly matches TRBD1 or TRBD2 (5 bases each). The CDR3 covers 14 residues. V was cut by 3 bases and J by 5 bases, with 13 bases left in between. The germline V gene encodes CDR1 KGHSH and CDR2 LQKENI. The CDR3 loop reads CASSPIGDGETQYF. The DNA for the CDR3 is TGTGCCAGCTCACCCATTGGGGACGGGGAGACCCAGTACTTC.

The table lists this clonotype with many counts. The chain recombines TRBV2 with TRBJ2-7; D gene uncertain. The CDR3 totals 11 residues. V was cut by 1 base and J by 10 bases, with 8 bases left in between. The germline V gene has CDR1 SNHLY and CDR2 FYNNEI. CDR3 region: CASSEGAGQYF. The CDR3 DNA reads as TGTGCCAGCAGTGAAGGGGCAGGACAGTACTTC. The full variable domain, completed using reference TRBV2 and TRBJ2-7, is EPEVTQTPSHQVTQMGQEVILRCVPISNHLYFYWYRQILGQKVEFLVSFYNNEISEKSEIFDDQFSVERPDGSNFTLKIRSTKLEDSAMYFCASSEGAGQYFGPGTRLTVT.

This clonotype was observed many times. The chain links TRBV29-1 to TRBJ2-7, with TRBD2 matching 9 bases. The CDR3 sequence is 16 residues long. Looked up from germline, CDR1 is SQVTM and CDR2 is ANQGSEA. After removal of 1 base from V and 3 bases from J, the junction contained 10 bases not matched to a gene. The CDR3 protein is CSVEVLGSGSRYEQYF. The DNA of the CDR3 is TGCAGCGTTGAAGTTTTGGGTAGCGGGAGTCGCTACGAGCAGTACTTC.

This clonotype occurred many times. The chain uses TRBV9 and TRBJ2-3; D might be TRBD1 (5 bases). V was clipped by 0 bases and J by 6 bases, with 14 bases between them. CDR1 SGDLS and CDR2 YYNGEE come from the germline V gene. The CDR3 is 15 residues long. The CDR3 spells CASSVESGKEDTQYF. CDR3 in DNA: TGTGCCAGCAGCGTAGAATCAGGGAAGGAGGATACGCAGTATTTT. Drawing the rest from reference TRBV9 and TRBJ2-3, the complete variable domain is DSGVTQTPKHLITATGQRVTLRCSPRSGDLSVYWYQQSLDQGLQFLIQYYNGEERAKGNILERFSAQQFPDLHSELNLSSLELGDSALYFCASSVESGKEDTQYFGPGTRLTVL.

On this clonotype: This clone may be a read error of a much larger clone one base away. The CDR3 region has the DNA TGTACCAGCAGCAAAAACAAGAATGAAAAACTGTTTTTT. Translation gives CTSSKNKNEKLFF. The chain couples TRBV7-8 to TRBJ1-4, with unresolved D. Germline assignment: CDR1 SGHVS and CDR2 FQNEAQ. The CDR3 has 13 amino acids.

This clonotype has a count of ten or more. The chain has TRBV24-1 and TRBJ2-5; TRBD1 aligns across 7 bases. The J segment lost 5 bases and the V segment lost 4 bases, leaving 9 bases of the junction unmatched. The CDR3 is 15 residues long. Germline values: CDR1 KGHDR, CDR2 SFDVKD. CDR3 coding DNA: TGTGCCACCAGTGACGCCGTAGGGGGCCGTGAGACCCAGTACTTC. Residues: CATSDAVGGRETQYF.

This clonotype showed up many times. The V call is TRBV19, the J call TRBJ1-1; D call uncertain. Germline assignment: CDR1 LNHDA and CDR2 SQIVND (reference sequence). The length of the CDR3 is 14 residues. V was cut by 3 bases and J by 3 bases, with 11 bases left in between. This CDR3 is CASSIPGGYTEAFF. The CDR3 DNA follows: TGTGCCAGTAGTATCCCCGGAGGGTACACTGAAGCTTTCTTT. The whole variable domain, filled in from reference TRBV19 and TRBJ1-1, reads DGGITQSPKYLFRKEGQNVTLSCEQNLNHDAMYWYRQDPGQGLRLIYYSQIVNDFQKGDIAEGYSVSREKKESFPLTVTSAQKNPTAFYLCASSIPGGYTEAFFGQGTRLTVV.

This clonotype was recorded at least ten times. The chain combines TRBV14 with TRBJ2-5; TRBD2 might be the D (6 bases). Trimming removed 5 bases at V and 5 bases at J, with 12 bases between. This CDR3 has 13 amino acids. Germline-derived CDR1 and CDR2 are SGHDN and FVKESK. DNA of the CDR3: TGTGCCAGCAGCTTTCGCCGGGGGGAGACCCAGTACTTC. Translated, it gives CASSFRRGETQYF.

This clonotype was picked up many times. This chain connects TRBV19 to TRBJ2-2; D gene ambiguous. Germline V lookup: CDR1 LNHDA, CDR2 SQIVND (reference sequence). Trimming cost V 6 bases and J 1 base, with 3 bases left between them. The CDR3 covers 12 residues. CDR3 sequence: CASRMNTGELFF. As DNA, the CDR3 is TGTGCCAGTAGAATGAACACCGGGGAGCTGTTTTTT.

The CDR3 DNA reads as TGCAGTGCTTTACCGGGGTCGGGCACCGGGGAGCTGTTTTTT. Its protein product is CSALPGSGTGELFF. The V call is TRBV20-1, the J call TRBJ2-2, with D perhaps matching TRBD2 (5 bases). This CDR3 comprises 14 residues. CDR1 is DFQATT and CDR2 is SNEGSKA in the germline V gene (reference sequence). V was clipped by 5 bases and J by 4 bases, with 14 bases between them.

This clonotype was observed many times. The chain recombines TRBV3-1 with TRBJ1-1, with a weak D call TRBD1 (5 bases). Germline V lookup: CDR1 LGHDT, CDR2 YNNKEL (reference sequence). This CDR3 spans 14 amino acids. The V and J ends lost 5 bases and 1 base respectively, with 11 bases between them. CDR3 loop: CASSGWGGNTEAFF. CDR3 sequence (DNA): TGTGCCAGCAGCGGCTGGGGGGGGAACACTGAAGCTTTCTTT.

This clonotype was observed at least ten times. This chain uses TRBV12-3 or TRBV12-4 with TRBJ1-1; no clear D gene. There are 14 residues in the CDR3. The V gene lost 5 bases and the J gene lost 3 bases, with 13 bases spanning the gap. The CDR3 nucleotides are TGTGCCAGCAGTCGACCGGGAGTGGACACTGAAGCTTTCTTT. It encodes CASSRPGVDTEAFF.

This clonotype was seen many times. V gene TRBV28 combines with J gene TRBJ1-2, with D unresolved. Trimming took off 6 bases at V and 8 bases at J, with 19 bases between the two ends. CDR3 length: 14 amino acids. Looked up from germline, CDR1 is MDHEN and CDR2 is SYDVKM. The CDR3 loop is CASRPPGRVLGYTF. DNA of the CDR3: TGTGCCAGCAGACCCCCGGGCCGGGTATTGGGCTACACCTTC.

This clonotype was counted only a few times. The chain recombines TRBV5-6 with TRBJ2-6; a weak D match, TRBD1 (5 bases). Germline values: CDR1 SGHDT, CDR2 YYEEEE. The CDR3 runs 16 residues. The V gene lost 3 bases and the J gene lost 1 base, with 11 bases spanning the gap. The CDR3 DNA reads TGTGCCAGCAGCTACGGACACAGTTCTGGGGCCAACGTCCTGACTTTC. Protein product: CASSYGHSSGANVLTF.

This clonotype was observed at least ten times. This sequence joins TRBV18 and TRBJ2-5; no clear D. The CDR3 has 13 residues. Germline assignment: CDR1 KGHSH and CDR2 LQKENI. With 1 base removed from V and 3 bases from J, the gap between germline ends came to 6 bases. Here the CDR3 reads CASSPLEEETQYF. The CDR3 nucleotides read TGTGCCAGCTCACCACTAGAGGAAGAGACCCAGTACTTC.

The CDR3 is CSARDFRSGIYEQYF. The CDR3 DNA is TGCAGTGCTAGAGATTTCCGGAGTGGCATCTACGAGCAGTACTTC. The rearrangement links TRBV20-1 to TRBJ2-7; no clear D gene. This CDR3 has 15 residues. The germline V gene encodes CDR1 DFQATT and CDR2 SNEGSKA (reference sequence). V lost 0 bases to trimming and J lost 3 bases, with 15 bases between them.

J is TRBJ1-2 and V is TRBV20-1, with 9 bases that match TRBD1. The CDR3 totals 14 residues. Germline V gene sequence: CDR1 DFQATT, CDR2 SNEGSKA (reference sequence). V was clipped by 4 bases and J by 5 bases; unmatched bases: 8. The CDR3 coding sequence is TGCAGTGCTACCCCACAGGGGGCAGATTATGGCTACACCTTC. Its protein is CSATPQGADYGYTF.

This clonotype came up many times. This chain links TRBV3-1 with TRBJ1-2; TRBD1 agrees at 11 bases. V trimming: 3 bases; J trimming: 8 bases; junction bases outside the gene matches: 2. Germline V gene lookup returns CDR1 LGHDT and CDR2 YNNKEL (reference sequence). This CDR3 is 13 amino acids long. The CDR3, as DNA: TGTGCCAGCAGCCAGGACAGGGGGCGAGGCTACACCTTC. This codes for CASSQDRGRGYTF.

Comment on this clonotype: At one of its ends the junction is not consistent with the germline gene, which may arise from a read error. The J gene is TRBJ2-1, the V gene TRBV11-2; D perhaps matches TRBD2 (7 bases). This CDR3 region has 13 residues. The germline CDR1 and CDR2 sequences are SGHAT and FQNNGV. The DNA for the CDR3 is TGTGCCATCAGCTTAGGGGGGGAAGCCGAGCAGTTCTTC. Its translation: CAISLGGEAEQFF.

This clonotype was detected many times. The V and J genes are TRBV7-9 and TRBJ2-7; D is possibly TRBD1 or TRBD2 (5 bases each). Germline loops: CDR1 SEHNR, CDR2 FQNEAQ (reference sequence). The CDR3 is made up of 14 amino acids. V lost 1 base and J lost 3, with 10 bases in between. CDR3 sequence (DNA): TGTGCCAGCAGCTTAGGACATGGGGGCTACGAGCAGTACTTC. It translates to CASSLGHGGYEQYF.

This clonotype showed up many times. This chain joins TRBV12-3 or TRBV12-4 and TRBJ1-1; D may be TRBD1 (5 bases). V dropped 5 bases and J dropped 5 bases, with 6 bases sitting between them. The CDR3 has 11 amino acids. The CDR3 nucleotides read TGTGCCAGCAGTAGGGGAACTGAAGCTTTCTTT. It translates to CASSRGTEAFF.